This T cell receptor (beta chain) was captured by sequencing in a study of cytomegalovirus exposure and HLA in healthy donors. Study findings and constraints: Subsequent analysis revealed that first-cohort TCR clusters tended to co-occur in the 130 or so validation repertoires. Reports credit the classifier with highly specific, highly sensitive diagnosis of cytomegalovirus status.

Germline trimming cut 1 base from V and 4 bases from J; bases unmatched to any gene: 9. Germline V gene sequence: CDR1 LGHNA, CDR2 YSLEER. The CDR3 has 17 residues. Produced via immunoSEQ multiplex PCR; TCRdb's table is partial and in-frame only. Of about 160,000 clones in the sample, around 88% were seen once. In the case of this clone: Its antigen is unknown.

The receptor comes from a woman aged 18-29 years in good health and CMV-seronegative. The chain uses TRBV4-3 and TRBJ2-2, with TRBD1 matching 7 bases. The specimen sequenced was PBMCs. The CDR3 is CASSQGSRGRSTGELFF. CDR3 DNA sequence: TGCGCCAGCAGCCAAGGGTCAAGGGGGCGCAGCACCGGGGAGCTGTTTTTT.